These 3 T cell receptor beta chains were sequenced from one sample in a study of cytomegalovirus exposure and HLA in healthy donors. The PCR had 60 Vbeta and 13 Jbeta primers. Produced via immunoSEQ multiplex PCR; TCRdb's table is partial and in-frame only. The table lists 170,000 or so clones, 75% to 85% of them singletons, with about 2.2% in the top ten. Sequencing input: PBMCs. These receptors originate from a woman aged 25 to 39 in good health and CMV-seronegative.

The chain uses TRBV27 and TRBJ1-6; possibly TRBD1 for D (6 bases). V was shortened by 2 bases and J by 1 base, with 6 bases between the two germline ends. Germline CDR1 is MNHEY and CDR2 is SMNVEV (reference sequence). The CDR3 covers 15 residues. CDR3 nucleotide sequence: TGTGCCAGCAGTTTACAGGGGTCCTATAATTCACCCCTCCACTTT. Its translation is CASSLQGSYNSPLHF.

The rearrangement links TRBV2 to TRBJ2-5, with TRBD2 matching 9 bases. The DNA matches TRBJ2-7 better at its end, which makes the J call doubtful. Germline V gene lookup returns CDR1 SNHLY and CDR2 FYNNEI. The CDR3 runs 15 residues. The CDR3 region is CASTRLSSGSYEQYF. CDR3 bases: TGTGCCAGCACCCGACTAAGTAGCGGGAGCTACGAGCAGTACTTC.

The chain couples TRBV6-5 to TRBJ2-7, with 7 bases that match TRBD1. Losses at the gene ends were 5 bases for V and 3 bases for J; bases not matched to a gene: 7. This CDR3 comprises 14 residues. Germline loops: CDR1 MNHEY, CDR2 SVGAGI. This chain's CDR3 is CASSTDRKSYEQYF. DNA for the CDR3: TGTGCCAGCAGTACGGACAGGAAGAGCTACGAGCAGTACTTC.